One and the same sample provided the 10 T cell receptor beta chains below, sequenced in a study of graft-versus-host responses after intestinal transplantation. The assay was immunoSEQ multiplex PCR, and TCRdb's table has in-frame clones only and misses some. The sample has roughly 21,000 clones; roughly 33% are singletons. Responder cells labeled with CFSE (200,000) were co-plated with irradiated stimulator cells labeled with violet dye (200,000). The source material was alloreactive CD8+ T cells from a mixed lymphocyte reaction culture, sampled before intestinal transplant. Subset described: CFSE-low proliferating T cells sorted from approximately 6-day pre-transplant mixed lymphocyte reaction (GvH or HvG direction). These receptor sequences come from a human patient who received an intestinal transplant.

This clone was observed a few times. This chain connects TRBV30 to TRBJ2-3, with D tentatively TRBD1 (6 bases). The CDR3 sequence is 14 residues long. Deletions cut 1 base from V and 1 base from J, with 9 bases between. CDR1 and CDR2 (germline): GTSNPN, SVGIG (reference sequence). DNA of the CDR3: TGTGCCTGGAGTGGGGCAGGGGGCACAGATACGCAGTATTTT. Its translation is CAWSGAGGTDTQYF.

This clone was detected only a few times. The gene calls are TRBV29-1 and TRBJ2-7; no clear D. CDR1 and CDR2 from the germline V gene are SQVTM and ANQGSEA. The ends were cut back, 0 bases at V and 0 bases at J, with 12 bases in the middle. The CDR3 extends over 15 amino acids. The CDR3 sequence is CSVEDIAENSYEQYF. CDR3 sequence (DNA): TGCAGCGTTGAAGATATTGCTGAGAACTCCTACGAGCAGTACTTC.

V and J are TRBV6-5 and TRBJ2-7, with D maybe TRBD1 (6 bases). Germline CDR1 and CDR2: MNHEY and SVGAGI. Trimming took 2 bases from V and 4 from J, leaving 12 bases between them. The CDR3 sequence is 14 residues long. The CDR3 reads CASSYGMGAYEQYF. Here the CDR3 DNA reads TGTGCCAGCAGTTACGGTATGGGGGCTTACGAGCAGTACTTC.

This chain uses TRBV4-1 with TRBJ2-1; 7 bases line up with TRBD2. There are 14 residues in the CDR3. Germline V gives CDR1 MGHRA, CDR2 YSYEKL. Trimming took 0 bases from V and 6 from J; bases not matched to a gene: 2. CDR3 amino acids: CASSQEGRGNEQFF. The CDR3 DNA reads as TGCGCCAGCAGCCAAGAAGGGAGGGGCAATGAGCAGTTCTTC.

This clone was observed a handful of times. V and J are TRBV19 and TRBJ2-7, with 9 bases matching TRBD1. Germline-derived CDR1 and CDR2 are LNHDA and SQIVND (reference sequence). This CDR3 is built from 14 residues. The V gene end was trimmed by 6 bases and the J gene end by 4 bases; junction bases not matched to a gene: 7. CDR3 coding DNA: TGTGCCAGTAGCACGGGACAGGGATCTTACGAGCAGTACTTC. Translation gives CASSTGQGSYEQYF.

This clone was seen a few times. This sample includes further DNA sequences coding for the same CDR3. This chain connects TRBV4-1 to TRBJ1-4; D uncertain. This CDR3 is built from 15 residues. Germline CDR1 reads MGHRA; CDR2 reads YSYEKL. Deletions cut 0 bases from V and 5 bases from J, with 10 bases between. This chain's CDR3 is CASSQEFGGNEKLFF. The CDR3 nucleotides are TGCGCCAGCAGCCAAGAATTCGGCGGGAATGAAAAACTGTTTTTT.

This clone was seen only a few times. The rearrangement joins TRBV7-3 to TRBJ1-4, with D possibly TRBD1 on 6 matching bases. This CDR3 contains 16 residues. V lost 5 bases, J lost 0 bases, and 13 bases lay in between. Germline V gene lookup returns CDR1 SGHTA and CDR2 FQGTGA. As DNA, the CDR3 is TGTGCCAGCAGCCAAGGACAGTTTGCAACTAATGAAAAACTGTTTTTT. This sequence encodes CASSQGQFATNEKLFF.

The chain couples TRBV9 to TRBJ2-1, with unresolved D. The CDR3 totals 15 residues. V was clipped by 3 bases and J by 0 bases, with 10 bases between them. CDR1 is SGDLS, CDR2 YYNGEE, per germline. CDR3 nucleotides: TGTGCCAGCAGCGCAACACAGAGCTCCTACAATGAGCAGTTCTTC. This gives the protein CASSATQSSYNEQFF.

This clone was seen only a few times. The gene calls are TRBV9 and TRBJ1-5; D remains ambiguous. With 4 bases removed from V and 1 base from J, the gap between germline ends came to 9 bases. Germline V CDR1 and CDR2: SGDLS, YYNGEE. The CDR3 runs to 14 residues. In DNA form, the CDR3 reads TGTGCCAGCAGCCCTGATGACAGCAATCAGCCCCAGCATTTT. Its protein product is CASSPDDSNQPQHF. Variable domain in full (rest from reference TRBV9 and TRBJ1-5): DSGVTQTPKHLITATGQRVTLRCSPRSGDLSVYWYQQSLDQGLQFLIQYYNGEERAKGNILERFSAQQFPDLHSELNLSSLELGDSALYFCASSPDDSNQPQHFGDGTRLSIL.

The chain couples TRBV7-9 to TRBJ2-1; 7 bases fit TRBD2. Unmatched junction bases numbered 4, after V lost 5 bases and J lost 6 bases. Germline loops: CDR1 SEHNR, CDR2 FQNEAQ (reference sequence). The CDR3 consists of 13 residues. For the CDR3, the DNA is TGTGCCAGCAGCCTCGGACTAGTCAATGAGCAGTTCTTC. This translates into CASSLGLVNEQFF.